Sequencing of this T cell receptor (beta chain) was carried out in a study of T cell repertoires in cytomegalovirus infection. Across the study: Signatures in public TCR beta sequences pointed to both CMV infection and matching HLA type.

Study-wide findings and caveats: Ex vivo, HLA-C-restricted CMV-specific TCR beta clonotypes prevailed over the rest of the response. Frequencies of public TCR beta families were cumulated, and this identified carriers of CMV plus the relevant HLA.

Using its own MiXCR run on the reads, TCRdb lists one record per CDR3 protein. This table holds around 430,000 distinct CDR3 sequences, under 45% found once. V was shortened by 0 bases and J by 2 bases, with 14 bases between the two germline ends. This CDR3 is built from 17 residues. Germline CDR1 reads MNHEY; CDR2 reads SVGAGI. This clonotype was seen a few times. The antigen remains unidentified. The input for sequencing was cultured PBMCs, taken from culture after CMV antigen stimulation. The sequence was collected from a human donor in good health (CMV status not recorded). Some clones in this sample may be carry-over from other donors' samples. J is TRBJ2-1 and V is TRBV6-5; weak D call: TRBD2 (5 bases). The CDR3: CASSYSRVSQPYNEQFF. The CDR3 DNA sequence: TGTGCCAGCAGTTACTCGAGGGTTTCCCAACCCTACAATGAGCAGTTCTTC.